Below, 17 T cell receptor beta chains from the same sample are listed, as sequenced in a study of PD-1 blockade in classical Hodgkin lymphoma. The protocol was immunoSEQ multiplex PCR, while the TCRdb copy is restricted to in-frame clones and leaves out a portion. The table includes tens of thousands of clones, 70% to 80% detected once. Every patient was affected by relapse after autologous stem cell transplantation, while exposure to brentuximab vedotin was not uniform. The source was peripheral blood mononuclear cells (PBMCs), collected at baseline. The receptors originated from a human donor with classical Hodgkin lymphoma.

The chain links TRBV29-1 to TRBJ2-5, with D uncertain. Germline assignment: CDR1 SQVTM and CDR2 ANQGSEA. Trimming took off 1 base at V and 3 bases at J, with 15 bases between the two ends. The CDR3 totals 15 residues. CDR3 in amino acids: CSVEVDGFFEETQYF. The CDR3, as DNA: TGCAGCGTTGAAGTGGACGGATTTTTCGAAGAGACCCAGTACTTC.

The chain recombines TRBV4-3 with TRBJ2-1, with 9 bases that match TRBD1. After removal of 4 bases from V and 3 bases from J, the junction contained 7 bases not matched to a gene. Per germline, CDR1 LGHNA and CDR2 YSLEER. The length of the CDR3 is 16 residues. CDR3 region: CASSRRTGQGYNEQFF. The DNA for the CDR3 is TGCGCCAGCAGCCGCAGAACGGGACAGGGCTACAATGAGCAGTTCTTC.

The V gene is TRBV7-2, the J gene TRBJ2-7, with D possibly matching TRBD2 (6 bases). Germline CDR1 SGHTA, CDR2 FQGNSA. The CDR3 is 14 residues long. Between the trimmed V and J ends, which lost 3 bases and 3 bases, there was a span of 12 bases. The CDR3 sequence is CASSLVWRDYEQYF. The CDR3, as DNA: TGTGCCAGCAGCTTGGTGTGGAGGGACTACGAGCAGTACTTC.

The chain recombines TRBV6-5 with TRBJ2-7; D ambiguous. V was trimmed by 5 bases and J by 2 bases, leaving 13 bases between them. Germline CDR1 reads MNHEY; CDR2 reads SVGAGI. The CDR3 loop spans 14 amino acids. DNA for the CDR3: TGTGCCAGCAGTGCTCGATGGCAGGCCTACGAGCAGTACTTC. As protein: CASSARWQAYEQYF.

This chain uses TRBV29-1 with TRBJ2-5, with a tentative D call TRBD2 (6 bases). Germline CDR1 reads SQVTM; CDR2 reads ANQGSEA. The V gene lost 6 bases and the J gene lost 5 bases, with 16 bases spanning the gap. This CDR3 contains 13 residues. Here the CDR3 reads CSVGRGTGETQYF. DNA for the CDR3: TGCAGCGTGGGACGGGGGACGGGGGAGACCCAGTACTTC.

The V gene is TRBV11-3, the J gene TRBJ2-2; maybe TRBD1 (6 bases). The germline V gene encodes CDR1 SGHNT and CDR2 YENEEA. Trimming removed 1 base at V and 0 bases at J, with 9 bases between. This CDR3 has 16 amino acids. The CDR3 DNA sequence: TGTGCCAGCAGCTTAGGGCAGGGGTCGAACACCGGGGAGCTGTTTTTT. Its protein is CASSLGQGSNTGELFF.

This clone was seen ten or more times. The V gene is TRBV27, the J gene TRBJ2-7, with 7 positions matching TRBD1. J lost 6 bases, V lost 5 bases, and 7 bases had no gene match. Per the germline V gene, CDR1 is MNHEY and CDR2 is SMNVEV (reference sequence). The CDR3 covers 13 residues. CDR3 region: CASSVNRGSEQYF. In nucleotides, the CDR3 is TGTGCCAGCAGTGTAAACAGGGGAAGCGAGCAGTACTTC.

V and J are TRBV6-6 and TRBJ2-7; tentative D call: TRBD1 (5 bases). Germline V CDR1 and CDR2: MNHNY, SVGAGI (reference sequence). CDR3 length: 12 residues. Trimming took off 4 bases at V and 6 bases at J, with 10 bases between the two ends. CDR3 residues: CASSSGYSEQYF. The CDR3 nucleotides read TGTGCCAGCAGTTCAGGGTATTCCGAGCAGTACTTC.

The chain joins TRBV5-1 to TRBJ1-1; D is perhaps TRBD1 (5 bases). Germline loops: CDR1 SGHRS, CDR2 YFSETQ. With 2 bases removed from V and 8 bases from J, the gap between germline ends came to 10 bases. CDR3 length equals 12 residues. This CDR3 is CASSFAGTEAFF. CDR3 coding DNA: TGCGCCAGCAGCTTTGCAGGGACGGAAGCTTTCTTT. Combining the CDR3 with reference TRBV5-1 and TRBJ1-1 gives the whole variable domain KAGVTQTPRYLIKTRGQQVTLSCSPISGHRSVSWYQQTPGQGLQFLFEYFSETQRNKGNFPGRFSGRQFSNSRSEMNVSTLELGDSALYLCASSFAGTEAFFGQGTRLTVV.

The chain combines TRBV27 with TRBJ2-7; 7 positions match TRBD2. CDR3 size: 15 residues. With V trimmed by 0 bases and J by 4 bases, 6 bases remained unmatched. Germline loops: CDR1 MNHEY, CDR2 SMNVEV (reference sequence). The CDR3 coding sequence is TGTGCCAGCAGTTTATCCCCCTGGACTAGTTACGAGCAGTACTTC. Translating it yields CASSLSPWTSYEQYF.

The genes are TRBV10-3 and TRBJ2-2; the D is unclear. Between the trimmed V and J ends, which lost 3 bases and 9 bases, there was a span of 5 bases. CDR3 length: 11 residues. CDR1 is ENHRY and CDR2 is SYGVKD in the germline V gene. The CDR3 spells CAISDNRELFF. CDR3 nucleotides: TGTGCCATCAGTGACAATAGGGAGCTGTTTTTT.

The CDR3 reads CASSLDYDRSGRYEQYF. CDR3 DNA: TGTGCCAGCAGCTTGGATTACGACCGTTCTGGGCGCTACGAGCAGTACTTC. V usage is TRBV5-6 and J usage is TRBJ2-7; D remains ambiguous. The CDR3 sequence is 17 residues long. V dropped 0 bases and J dropped 3 bases, with 19 bases sitting between them. The germline CDR1 and CDR2 sequences are SGHDT and YYEEEE.

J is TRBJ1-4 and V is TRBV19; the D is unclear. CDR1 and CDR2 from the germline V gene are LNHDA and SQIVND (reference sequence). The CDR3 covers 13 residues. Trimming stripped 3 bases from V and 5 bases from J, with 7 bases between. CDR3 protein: CASSIRRNEKLFF. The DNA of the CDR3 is TGTGCCAGTAGTATCCGGAGGAATGAAAAACTGTTTTTT.

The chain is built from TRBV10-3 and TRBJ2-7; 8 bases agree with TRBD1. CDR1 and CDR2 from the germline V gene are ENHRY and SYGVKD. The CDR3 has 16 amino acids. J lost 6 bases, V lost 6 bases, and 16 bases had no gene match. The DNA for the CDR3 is TGTGCCATCAGCTCGGGACAGGCGGCCGTGATGCTCGAGCAGTACTTC. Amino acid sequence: CAISSGQAAVMLEQYF.

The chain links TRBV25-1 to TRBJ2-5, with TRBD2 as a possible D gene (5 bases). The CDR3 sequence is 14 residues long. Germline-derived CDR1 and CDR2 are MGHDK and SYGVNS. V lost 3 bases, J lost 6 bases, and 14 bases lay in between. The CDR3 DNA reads TGTGCCAGCAGTGACCCGGGAATCGGGAAGACCCAGTACTTC. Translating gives CASSDPGIGKTQYF. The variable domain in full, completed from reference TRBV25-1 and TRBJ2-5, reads EADIYQTPRYLVIGTGKKITLECSQTMGHDKMYWYQQDPGMELHLIHYSYGVNSTEKGDLSSESTVSRIRTEHFPLTLESARPSHTSQYLCASSDPGIGKTQYFGPGTRLLVL.

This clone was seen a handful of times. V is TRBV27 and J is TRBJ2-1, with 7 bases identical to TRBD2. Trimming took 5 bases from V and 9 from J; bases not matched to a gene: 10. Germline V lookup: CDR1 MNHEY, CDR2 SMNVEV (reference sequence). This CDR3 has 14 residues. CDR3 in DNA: TGTGCCAGCAGTCTTACCGGACTAGTCGCTGAGCAGTTCTTC. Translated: CASSLTGLVAEQFF.

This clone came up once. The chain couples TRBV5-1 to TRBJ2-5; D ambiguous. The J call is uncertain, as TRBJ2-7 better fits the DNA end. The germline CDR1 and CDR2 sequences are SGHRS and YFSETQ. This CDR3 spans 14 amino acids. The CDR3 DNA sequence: TGCGCCAGCAGCTTGAGTCGTGGGGTGGGCGAGCAGTACTTC. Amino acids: CASSLSRGVGEQYF.